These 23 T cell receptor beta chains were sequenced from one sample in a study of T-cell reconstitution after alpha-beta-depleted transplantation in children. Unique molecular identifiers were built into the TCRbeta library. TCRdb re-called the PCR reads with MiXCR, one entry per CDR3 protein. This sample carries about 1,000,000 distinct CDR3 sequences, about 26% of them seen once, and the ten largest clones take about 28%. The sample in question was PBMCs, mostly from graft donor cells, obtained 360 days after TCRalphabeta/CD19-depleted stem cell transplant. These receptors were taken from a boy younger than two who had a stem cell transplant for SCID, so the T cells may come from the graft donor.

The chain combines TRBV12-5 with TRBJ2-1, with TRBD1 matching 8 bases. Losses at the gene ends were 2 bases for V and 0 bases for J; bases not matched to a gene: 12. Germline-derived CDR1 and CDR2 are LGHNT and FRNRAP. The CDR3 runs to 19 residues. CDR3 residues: CASGLPHTPGTGSYNEQFF. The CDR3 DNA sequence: TGTGCTAGTGGTTTGCCCCATACTCCCGGGACAGGCTCCTACAATGAGCAGTTCTTC.

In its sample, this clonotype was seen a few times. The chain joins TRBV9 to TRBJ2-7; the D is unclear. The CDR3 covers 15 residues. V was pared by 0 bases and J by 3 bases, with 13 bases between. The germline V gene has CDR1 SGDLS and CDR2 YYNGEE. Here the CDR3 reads CASSVEGNIGYEQYF. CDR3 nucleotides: TGTGCCAGCAGCGTAGAAGGAAATATCGGCTACGAGCAGTACTTC.

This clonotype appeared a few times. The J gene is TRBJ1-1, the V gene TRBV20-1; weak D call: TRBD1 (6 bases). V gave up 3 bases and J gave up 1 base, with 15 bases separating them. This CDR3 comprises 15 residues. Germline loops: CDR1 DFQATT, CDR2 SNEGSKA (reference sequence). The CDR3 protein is CSARIQGMGNTEAFF. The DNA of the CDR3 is TGCAGTGCTAGGATCCAGGGGATGGGGAACACTGAAGCTTTCTTT.

CDR3 DNA: TGTGCCAGCAGCCCCCGGGACAGGGGTTCCTCCTCTGGAAACACCATATATTTT. Its protein product is CASSPRDRGSSSGNTIYF. The chain combines TRBV4-2 with TRBJ1-3, with TRBD1 identical over 10 bases. Germline lookup yields CDR1 LGHNA and CDR2 YNFKEQ. V lost 4 bases and J lost 0; bases outside the gene matches: 9. This CDR3 is 18 amino acids long.

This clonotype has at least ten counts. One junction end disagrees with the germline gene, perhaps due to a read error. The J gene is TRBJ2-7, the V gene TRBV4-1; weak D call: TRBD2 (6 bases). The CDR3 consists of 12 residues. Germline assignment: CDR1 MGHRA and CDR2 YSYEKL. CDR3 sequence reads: CASSQDGGEQYF. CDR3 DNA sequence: TGTGCCAGCAGCCAAGATGGGGGGGAGCAGTACTTC.

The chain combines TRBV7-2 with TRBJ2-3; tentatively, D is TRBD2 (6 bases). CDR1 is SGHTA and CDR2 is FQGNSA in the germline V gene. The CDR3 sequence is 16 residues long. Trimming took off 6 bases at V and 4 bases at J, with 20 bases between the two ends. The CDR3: CASSPPGLRGPDTQYF. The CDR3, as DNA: TGTGCCAGCAGTCCGCCGGGACTCCGAGGGCCAGATACGCAGTATTTT.

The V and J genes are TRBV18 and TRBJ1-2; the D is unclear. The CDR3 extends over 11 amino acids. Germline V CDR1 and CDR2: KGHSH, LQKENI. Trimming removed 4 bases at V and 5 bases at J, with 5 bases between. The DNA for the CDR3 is TGTGCCAGCTCACGGGATTATGGCTACACCTTC. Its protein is CASSRDYGYTF.

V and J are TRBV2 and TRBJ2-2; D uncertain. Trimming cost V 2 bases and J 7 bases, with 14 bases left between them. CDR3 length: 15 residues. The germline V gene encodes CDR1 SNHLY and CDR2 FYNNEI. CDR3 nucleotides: TGTGCCAGCAGTGAAAGGGTAACGAGAGGCGGGGAGCTGTTTTTT. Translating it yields CASSERVTRGGELFF. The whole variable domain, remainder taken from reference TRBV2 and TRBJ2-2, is EPEVTQTPSHQVTQMGQEVILRCVPISNHLYFYWYRQILGQKVEFLVSFYNNEISEKSEIFDDQFSVERPDGSNFTLKIRSTKLEDSAMYFCASSERVTRGGELFFGEGSRLTVL.

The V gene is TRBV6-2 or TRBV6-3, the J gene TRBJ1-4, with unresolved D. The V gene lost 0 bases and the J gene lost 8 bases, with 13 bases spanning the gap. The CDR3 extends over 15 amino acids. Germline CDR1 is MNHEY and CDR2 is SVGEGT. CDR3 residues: CASSYSMSEDEKLFF. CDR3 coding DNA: TGTGCCAGCAGTTACTCGATGTCGGAGGACGAAAAACTGTTTTTT.

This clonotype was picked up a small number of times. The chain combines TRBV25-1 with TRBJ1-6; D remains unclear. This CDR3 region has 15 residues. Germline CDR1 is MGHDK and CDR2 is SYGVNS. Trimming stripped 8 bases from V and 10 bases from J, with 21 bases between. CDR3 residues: CASPGRPTLWSPLHF. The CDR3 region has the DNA TGTGCCAGCCCTGGACGTCCCACCCTTTGGTCACCCCTCCACTTT.

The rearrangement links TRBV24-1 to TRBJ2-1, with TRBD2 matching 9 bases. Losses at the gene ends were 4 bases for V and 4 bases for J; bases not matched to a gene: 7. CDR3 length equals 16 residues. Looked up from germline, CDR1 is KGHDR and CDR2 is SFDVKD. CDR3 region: CATSDPRAGGYNEQFF. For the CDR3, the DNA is TGTGCCACCAGTGACCCCAGAGCGGGGGGTTACAATGAGCAGTTCTTC.

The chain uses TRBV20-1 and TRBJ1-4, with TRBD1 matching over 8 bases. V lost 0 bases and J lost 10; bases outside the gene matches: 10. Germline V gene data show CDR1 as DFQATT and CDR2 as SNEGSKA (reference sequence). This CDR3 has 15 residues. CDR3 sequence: CSARETGTGSRKLFF. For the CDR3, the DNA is TGCAGTGCTAGAGAGACCGGGACAGGCTCGCGAAAACTGTTTTTT.

The CDR3 loop reads CASSVQGARQETQYF. CDR3 sequence (DNA): TGTGCCAGCAGCGTCCAGGGGGCCAGACAAGAGACCCAGTACTTC. The rearrangement joins TRBV9 to TRBJ2-5; the match to TRBD1 covers 8 bases. CDR3 length: 15 amino acids. The trim removed 2 bases at V and 2 bases at J, leaving 5 bases unmatched. Looked up from germline, CDR1 is SGDLS and CDR2 is YYNGEE.

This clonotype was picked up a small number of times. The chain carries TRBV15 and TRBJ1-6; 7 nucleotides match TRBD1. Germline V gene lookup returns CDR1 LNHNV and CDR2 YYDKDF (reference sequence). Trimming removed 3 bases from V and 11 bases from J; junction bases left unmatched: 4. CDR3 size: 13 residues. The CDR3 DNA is TGTGCCACCAGCAGGCAGGGGGACACACCCCTCCACTTT. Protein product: CATSRQGDTPLHF.

Here the CDR3 DNA reads TGTGCCAGCCGACCACACGGACTAGCGGGGCTCAATGAGCAGTTCTTC. Translation: CASRPHGLAGLNEQFF. The chain has TRBV2 and TRBJ2-1; 12 bases line up with TRBD2. The CDR3 covers 16 residues. V dropped 8 bases and J dropped 6; count of bases not matched to a gene: 11. Germline CDR1 is SNHLY and CDR2 is FYNNEI.

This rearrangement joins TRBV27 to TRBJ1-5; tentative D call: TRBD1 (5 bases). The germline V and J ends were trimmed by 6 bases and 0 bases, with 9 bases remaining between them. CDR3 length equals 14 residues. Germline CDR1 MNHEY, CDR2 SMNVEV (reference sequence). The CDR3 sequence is CASRGGYSNQPQHF. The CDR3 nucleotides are TGTGCCAGCAGGGGGGGATATAGCAATCAGCCCCAGCATTTT.

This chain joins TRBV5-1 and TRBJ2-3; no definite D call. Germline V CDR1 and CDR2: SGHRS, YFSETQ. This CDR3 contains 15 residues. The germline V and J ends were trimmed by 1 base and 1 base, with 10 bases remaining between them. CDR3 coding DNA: TGCGCCAGCAGCTTGAGTCGGATTCGCACAGATACGCAGTATTTT. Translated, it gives CASSLSRIRTDTQYF. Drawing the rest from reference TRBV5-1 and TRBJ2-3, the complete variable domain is KAGVTQTPRYLIKTRGQQVTLSCSPISGHRSVSWYQQTPGQGLQFLFEYFSETQRNKGNFPGRFSGRQFSNSRSEMNVSTLELGDSALYLCASSLSRIRTDTQYFGPGTRLTVL.

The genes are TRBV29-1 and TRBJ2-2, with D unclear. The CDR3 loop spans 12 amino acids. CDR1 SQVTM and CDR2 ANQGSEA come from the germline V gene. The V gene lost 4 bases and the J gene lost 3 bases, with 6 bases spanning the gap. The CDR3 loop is CSVVLDTGELFF. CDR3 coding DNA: TGCAGCGTTGTTCTGGACACCGGGGAGCTGTTTTTT.

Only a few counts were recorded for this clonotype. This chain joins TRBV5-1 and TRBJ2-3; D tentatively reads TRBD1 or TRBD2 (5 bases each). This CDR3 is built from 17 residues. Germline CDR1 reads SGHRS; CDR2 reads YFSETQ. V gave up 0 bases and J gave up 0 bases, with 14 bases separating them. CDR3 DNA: TGCGCCAGCAGCTTGGGCGACGGGGACCTCAGCACAGATACGCAGTATTTT. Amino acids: CASSLGDGDLSTDTQYF.

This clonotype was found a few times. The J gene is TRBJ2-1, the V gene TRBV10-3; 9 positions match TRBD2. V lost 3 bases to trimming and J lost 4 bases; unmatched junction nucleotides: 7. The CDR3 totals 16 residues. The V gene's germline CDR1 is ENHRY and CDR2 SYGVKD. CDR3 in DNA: TGTGCCATCAGTGAAGCGGGGGGACCTCTATACAATGAGCAGTTCTTC. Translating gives CAISEAGGPLYNEQFF.

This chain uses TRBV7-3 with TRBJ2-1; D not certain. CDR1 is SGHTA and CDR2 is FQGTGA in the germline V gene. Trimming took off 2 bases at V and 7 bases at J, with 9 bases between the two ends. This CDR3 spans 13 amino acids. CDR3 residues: CASSLLLGNEQFF. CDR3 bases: TGTGCCAGCAGCTTATTGTTGGGGAATGAGCAGTTCTTC.

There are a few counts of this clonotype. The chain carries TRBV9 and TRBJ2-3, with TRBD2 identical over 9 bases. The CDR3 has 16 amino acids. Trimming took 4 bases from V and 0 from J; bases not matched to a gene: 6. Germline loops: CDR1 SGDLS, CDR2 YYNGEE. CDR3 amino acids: CASSPREGASTDTQYF. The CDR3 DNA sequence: TGTGCCAGCAGCCCGCGGGAGGGGGCTAGCACAGATACGCAGTATTTT.

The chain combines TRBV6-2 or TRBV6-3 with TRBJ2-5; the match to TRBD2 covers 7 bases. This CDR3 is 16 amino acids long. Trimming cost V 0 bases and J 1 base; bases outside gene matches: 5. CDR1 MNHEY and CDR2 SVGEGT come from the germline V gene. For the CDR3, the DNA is TGTGCCAGCAGTTACTCCCGCCGACTAGCCCAAGAGACCCAGTACTTC. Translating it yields CASSYSRRLAQETQYF.